This TCR beta chain was found in a study of monozygotic twins with inflammatory bowel disease. Study-level points and caveats: Diversity of TCRbeta measured by inverse Simpson was lower in IBD patients than in healthy co-twins. Especially with disease activity, IBD patients had fewer clonotypes in common with others than healthy twins did.

No DNA is given; TCRdb re-called the 5' RACE reads and lists each CDR3 protein once. This table lists 200,000 to 250,000 distinct CDR3 sequences. Concerning this clonotype itself: Antigen unknown.

CDR3 length equals 14 residues. Germline loops: CDR1 SEHNR, CDR2 FQNEAQ (reference sequence). Source material: blood. The chain joins TRBV7-9 to TRBJ2-7. The receptor was isolated from a human donor with ulcerative colitis or Crohn's disease, or a healthy co-twin of an affected twin (not recorded which). CDR3 region: CASSHTFHPYEQYF.